This T cell receptor (beta chain) was observed in a study of T-cell reconstitution after alpha-beta-depleted transplantation in children. Ten or more counts support this clonotype. The antigen is undetermined. Unique molecular identifiers were used to barcode this TCRbeta library. MiXCR was run by TCRdb on the PCR reads, yielding one entry per CDR3 protein. The sample has about 150,000 distinct CDR3 sequences; approximately 10% are singletons. Germline CDR1 is MGHRA and CDR2 is YSYEKL. The V segment lost 0 bases and the J segment 6 bases; nucleotides outside the gene matches: 9. The CDR3 length is 17 residues. Regarding the study as a whole: High day-60 TCRbeta diversity in some patients came from surviving recipient T cells and thymic progenitors.

The sequencing used PBMCs, collected before TCRalphabeta/CD19-depleted stem cell transplant. The sequence was collected from a boy aged 2 to 10 with acute myeloid leukemia, due to receive a stem cell transplant. The chain is built from TRBV4-1 and TRBJ2-2; 8 bases align to TRBD2. The CDR3: CASSQDQRGYLAGELFF. The CDR3 DNA follows: TGCGCCAGCAGCCAAGATCAGCGGGGGTACCTGGCCGGGGAGCTGTTTTTT.